This T cell receptor beta chain was sequenced during a study of CD8+CD57+ T cells in acquired aplastic anemia. Study in general: DNA per sorted CD4+ or CD8+ sample ranged roughly 0.18 to 30 ug, averaging around 3.2 ug.

Deletions cut 0 bases from V and 6 bases from J, with 14 bases between. The germline V gene encodes CDR1 SNHLY and CDR2 FYNNEI. CDR3 length: 15 amino acids. For sequencing, patients were chosen who had shown expansion of CD8+CD57+ cells by flow cytometry. Template material for TCR beta VDJ and CDR3 profiling consisted of genomic DNA. Each CDR3 protein is one row after TCRdb ran MiXCR on the reads. The table shows 150,000 or so distinct CDR3 sequences, with around 48% occurring only once. The chain carries TRBV2 and TRBJ1-1, with D perhaps matching TRBD1 (6 bases). The sequencing sample was made of sorted CD4+, CD8+, or CD8+CD57+ T cells (not recorded which) from PBMCs. The origin of this receptor is a human donor with aplastic anemia. For the CDR3, the DNA is TGTGCCAGCAGTGAAGCAACAGGGTTCTCAGCTGAAGCTTTCTTT. Amino acids: CASSEATGFSAEAFF. Variable domain in full (rest from reference TRBV2 and TRBJ1-1): EPEVTQTPSHQVTQMGQEVILRCVPISNHLYFYWYRQILGQKVEFLVSFYNNEISEKSEIFDDQFSVERPDGSNFTLKIRSTKLEDSAMYFCASSEATGFSAEAFFGQGTRLTVV.